These T cell receptor beta chains were read from a single sample in a study of blood T cell repertoires in COVID-19. Sequencing was performed with immunoSEQ multiplex PCR; in TCRdb, only in-frame clones are kept and a portion is missing. The sample includes around 24,000 clones, about four fifths of them seen just once. The sequenced sample consisted of peripheral blood. Receptor source: a man older than 75 with active or convalescent COVID-19. The CDR3 runs from the conserved cysteine through the conserved F or W. D genes are given only for firm matches. Clone size is given for some rows only: seen once, a few or many times, or a class if the clone is expanded.

TRBJ1-1	few	TRBV6-5	.	TGTGCCAGCAGTCTCAGGGTGAACACTGAAGCTTTCTTT	CASSLRVNTEAFF
TRBJ2-7	.	TRBV7-2	TRBD2	TGTGCCAGTGCGGGGACTAGCGGAAGCTACGAGCAGTACTTC	CASAGTSGSYEQYF
TRBJ2-5	.	TRBV5-1	.	TGCGCCAGCAGCTTGGACTCGACGGGGAGGACCCAGTACTTC	CASSLDSTGRTQYF
TRBJ2-6	.	TRBV2	.	TGTGCCAGCACCGAGACAGCTTCTGGGGCCAACGTCCTGACTTTC	CASTETASGANVLTF
TRBJ1-2	once	TRBV4-1	TRBD1	TGCGCCAGCAGCCAAGCCGCGGGACAGGGCTATGGCTACACCTTC	CASSQAAGQGYGYTF
TRBJ2-5	.	TRBV6-5	.	TGTGCCAGCAGTTACGAGCCCACCAGACTAGGAGAGACCCAGTACTTC	CASSYEPTRLGETQYF
TRBJ1-1	.	TRBV2	.	TGTGCCAGCGTCGTCAGGCAGAACACTGAAGCTTTCTTT	CASVVRQNTEAFF
TRBJ2-1	few	TRBV5-5	TRBD2	TGTGCCAGCAGGCCCCTAGCGGGGGGGCCAAATGAGCAGTTCTTC	CASRPLAGGPNEQFF
TRBJ1-4	once	TRBV5-1	TRBD1	TGCGCCAGCAGCCCGGGACAGAGAAATGAAAAACTGTTTTTT	CASSPGQRNEKLFF
TRBJ1-3	.	TRBV10-3	TRBD1	TGTGCCATCAGTGGACAGGGCTACTCTGGAAACACCATATATTTT	CAISGQGYSGNTIYF
TRBJ2-7	few	TRBV13	TRBD1	TGTGCCAGCAGCATCAGACAGGGGGCGCGAGGCGAGCAGTACTTC	CASSIRQGARGEQYF
TRBJ1-1	.	TRBV2	.	TGTGCCAGCAGTGAAACTGTGAGCGTGAACACTGAAGCTTTCTTT	CASSETVSVNTEAFF
TRBJ1-3	.	TRBV11-2	.	TGTGCCAGCAGCTCACGGACAGACTCTGGAAACACCATATATTTT	CASSSRTDSGNTIYF
TRBJ2-1	few	TRBV12-5	TRBD2	TGTGCTAGTGGTAGGACTAGCGGGAGTGATGAGCAGTTCTTC	CASGRTSGSDEQFF
TRBJ1-5	.	TRBV21-1	.	TGTGTCAGCAGCACCACGACAGGGACTCAGCCCCAGCATTTT	CVSSTTTGTQPQHF
TRBJ1-5	.	TRBV28	.	TGTGCCAGCAGTCGAACAGGGAGTTACAATCAGCCCCAGCATTTT	CASSRTGSYNQPQHF
TRBJ1-4	.	TRBV19	TRBD1	TGTGCCAGTAGTGACCCGGGACAGGTGAATGAAAAACTGTTTTTT	CASSDPGQVNEKLFF
TRBJ1-2	.	TRBV6-2/TRBV6-3	.	TGTGCCAGCAGCCCAAGGGGGAGTCGGTTCACCTATGGCTACACCTTC	CASSPRGSRFTYGYTF
TRBJ1-5	few	TRBV11-2	.	TGTGCCAGCAGCTTCGCAGATAGCAATCAGCCCCAGCATTTT	CASSFADSNQPQHF
TRBJ1-5	few	TRBV4-2	.	TGTGCCAGCAGCCAAGATCGGTCGGGGGGGGCGCGAGATCAGCCCCAGCATTTT	CASSQDRSGGARDQPQHF
TRBJ2-7	.	TRBV7-2	TRBD2	TGTGCCAGCAGCCCCGGGACTAGCGGGCCGAGCTACGAGCAGTACTTC	CASSPGTSGPSYEQYF
TRBJ1-5	.	TRBV19	.	TGTGCCAGCCCCCCGGAGGAGGGAGATAGCAATCAGCCCCAGCATTTT	CASPPEEGDSNQPQHF
TRBJ2-1	.	TRBV7-2	TRBD2	TGTGCCAGCAGCTTAAGATGGGCGGGAGGTGGCCACAATGAGCAGTTCTTC	CASSLRWAGGGHNEQFF
TRBJ2-3	.	TRBV15	TRBD2	TGTGCCACCAGCACAAGACTAGCCAGTAACACAGATACGCAGTATTTT	CATSTRLASNTDTQYF
TRBJ2-5	.	TRBV7-2	TRBD2	TGTGCCAGCAGCCCACGGACTAGCGGATTACAAGAGACCCAGTACTTC	CASSPRTSGLQETQYF
TRBJ2-3	.	TRBV28	TRBD2	TGTGCCAGCAGTCAGGGACTAGCGGGAGTCATGACAGATACGCAGTATTTT	CASSQGLAGVMTDTQYF
TRBJ2-3	.	TRBV5-4	TRBD1	TGTGCCAGCAGCTCGGGACAGGGACTCACAGATACGCAGTATTTT	CASSSGQGLTDTQYF
TRBJ1-1	.	TRBV15	TRBD1	TGTGCCACCAGCAGAGCGGACAGGGAAGAAGCTTTCTTT	CATSRADREEAFF
TRBJ2-5	.	TRBV11-3	.	TGTGCCAGCAGCTTAGGGGGCGTTCGGGAGACCCAGTACTTC	CASSLGGVRETQYF
TRBJ2-7	.	TRBV27	TRBD2	TGTGCCAGCAGTTTGTCTACTAGCGGGAGCAACGAGCAGTACTTC	CASSLSTSGSNEQYF
TRBJ2-2	.	TRBV7-7	TRBD2	TGTGCCAGCAGCCTTAGCGGGGGGCCATCCGGGGAGCTGTTTTTT	CASSLSGGPSGELFF
TRBJ1-2	.	TRBV27	TRBD1	TGTGCCAGCAGTTTATCTCCAGGGGGCAGGGGCTACACCTTC	CASSLSPGGRGYTF
TRBJ2-5	.	TRBV14	TRBD1	TGTGCCAGCAGCCCCCGGACAGGTTATCAAGAGACCCAGTACTTC	CASSPRTGYQETQYF
TRBJ2-1	.	TRBV6-2/TRBV6-3	TRBD1	TGTGCCAGCAGTCTACAGACAGGGGCGATGTACAATGAGCAGTTCTTC	CASSLQTGAMYNEQFF
TRBJ2-5	.	TRBV12-3/TRBV12-4	.	TGTGCCAGCAGTGTACAGGGAGAGACCCAGTACTTC	CASSVQGETQYF